This T cell receptor beta chain was found in a study of T cells in Graves' hyperthyroidism and ophthalmopathy. The CDR3 is 16 amino acids. Losses at the gene ends were 4 bases for V and 3 bases for J; bases not matched to a gene: 8. Germline CDR1 reads ENHRY; CDR2 reads SYGVKD. Amplification of TCR beta CDR3 regions used RNA as the template. HTBI primers were used for first-round RT-PCR of the TCR CDR3. TCRdb independently ran MiXCR on the multiplex PCR reads; one entry per CDR3 protein. Altogether about 560,000 distinct CDR3 sequences are present, about 43% being singletons, with the ten largest covering 8.2%.

The sequence was collected from a woman aged 18-29 years with Graves' hyperthyroidism. The sequenced sample was peripheral blood or thyroid tissue (not recorded which). The V gene is TRBV10-3, the J gene TRBJ1-1; 10 bases map to TRBD1. Here the CDR3 DNA reads TGTGCCATCAGTGCCGTCAGGGGACAGGGGTACACTGAAGCTTTCTTT. This translates into CAISAVRGQGYTEAFF.